These 28 T cell receptor beta chains were sequenced from one sample in a study of blood T cell repertoires in COVID-19. Assay: immunoSEQ multiplex PCR; the TCRdb copy retains only in-frame clones and omits some. The table includes about 370,000 clones, about 87% detected once. The sequenced material came from peripheral blood. Source of these receptors: a woman aged 30 to 39 with COVID-19, enrolled during active disease.

J is TRBJ1-6 and V is TRBV6-2 or TRBV6-3; 7 nucleotides agree with TRBD1. The CDR3 loop spans 18 amino acids. Germline V gene sequence: CDR1 MNHEY, CDR2 SVGEGT. V was pared by 5 bases and J by 9 bases, with 19 bases of the junction left unmatched. CDR3 nucleotide sequence: TGTGCCAGCAGTAACAACGTGGCGACAGGGCGCTTCGGTTCACCCCTCCACTTT. This gives the protein CASSNNVATGRFGSPLHF.

The chain employs TRBV5-6 and TRBJ2-1; possibly TRBD1 for D (6 bases). Germline lookup yields CDR1 SGHDT and CDR2 YYEEEE. Trimming cost V 1 base and J 15 bases, with 32 bases left between them. This CDR3 has 18 amino acids. For the CDR3, the DNA is TGTGCCAGCAGCTTGCTGCCGGGGACAACCACCTATTACCCTACTTCGTTCTTC. Translation: CASSLLPGTTTYYPTSFF.

V and J are TRBV6-5 and TRBJ2-5, with a tentative D call TRBD2 (6 bases). CDR1 MNHEY and CDR2 SVGAGI come from the germline V gene. The V end was cut by 2 bases, the J end by 5 bases, with 18 bases between. The CDR3 is 16 amino acids. The CDR3 region is CASSYITLTRRETQYF. The CDR3 nucleotides are TGTGCCAGCAGTTACATAACCTTGACTAGGAGGGAGACCCAGTACTTC.

V usage is TRBV6-5 and J usage is TRBJ2-1; 7 nucleotides align to TRBD2. The CDR3 extends over 15 amino acids. Germline CDR1 MNHEY, CDR2 SVGAGI. V dropped 6 bases and J dropped 1; count of bases not matched to a gene: 6. The CDR3 reads CASSDWRGSYNEQFF. DNA of the CDR3: TGTGCCAGCAGCGATTGGCGGGGGTCCTACAATGAGCAGTTCTTC.

This clone has a handful of counts. J is TRBJ2-1 and V is TRBV2; TRBD1 agrees at 7 bases. The length of the CDR3 is 15 residues. Trimming at V came to 7 bases and at J to 12 bases, leaving 18 bases not matched to a gene. The germline V gene encodes CDR1 SNHLY and CDR2 FYNNEI. The CDR3 here is CASTIGQGVGPGQFF. CDR3 DNA sequence: TGTGCCAGCACCATCGGGCAGGGGGTCGGACCGGGGCAGTTCTTC.

The rearrangement links TRBV24-1 to TRBJ1-1; no definite D call. Germline V lookup: CDR1 KGHDR, CDR2 SFDVKD. This CDR3 is built from 13 residues. Deletions cut 2 bases from V and 7 bases from J, with 10 bases between. CDR3 amino acids: CATSDSYRDEAFF. For the CDR3, the DNA is TGTGCCACCAGTGATTCCTATCGGGATGAAGCTTTCTTT.

V usage is TRBV6-5 and J usage is TRBJ2-6; TRBD2 might be the D (6 bases). CDR1 MNHEY and CDR2 SVGAGI come from the germline V gene. Between the trimmed V and J ends, which lost 4 bases and 2 bases, there was a span of 9 bases. CDR3 length equals 15 residues. In DNA form, the CDR3 reads TGTGCCAGCAGTTCGGGGGTAACTGGGGCCAACGTCCTGACTTTC. Translating it yields CASSSGVTGANVLTF.

The chain combines TRBV28 with TRBJ1-5; D is unresolved. With 5 bases removed from V and 6 bases from J, the gap between germline ends came to 14 bases. The length of the CDR3 is 14 residues. Germline CDR1 MDHEN, CDR2 SYDVKM. The CDR3 sequence: CASSAAGLGQPQHF. CDR3 DNA: TGTGCCAGCAGTGCGGCGGGGTTAGGTCAGCCCCAGCATTTT. Full variable domain (rest looked up from reference TRBV28 and TRBJ1-5): DVKVTQSSRYLVKRTGEKVFLECVQDMDHENMFWYRQDPGLGLRLIYFSYDVKMKEKGDIPEGYSVSREKKERFSLILESASTNQTSMYLCASSAAGLGQPQHFGDGTRLSIL.

This rearrangement joins TRBV6-4 to TRBJ1-5; unclear D gene. CDR1 and CDR2 (germline): MRHNA, SNTAGT. V was cut by 6 bases and J by 0 bases, with 21 bases left in between. This CDR3 has 18 amino acids. The CDR3: CASSEERPLLDSNQPQHF. In DNA, the CDR3 is TGTGCCAGCAGCGAAGAACGCCCACTTCTCGATAGCAATCAGCCCCAGCATTTT.

The V call is TRBV18, the J call TRBJ2-5, with D maybe TRBD2 (6 bases). The germline V and J ends were trimmed by 2 bases and 3 bases, with 7 bases remaining between them. There are 13 residues in the CDR3. Germline CDR1 KGHSH, CDR2 LQKENI. The CDR3 region is CASSPAGKETQYF. The CDR3 DNA reads TGTGCCAGCTCACCAGCGGGGAAAGAGACCCAGTACTTC. The complete variable domain, with remaining parts taken from reference TRBV18 and TRBJ2-5, reads NAGVMQNPRHLVRRRGQEARLRCSPMKGHSHVYWYRQLPEEGLKFMVYLQKENIIDESGMPKERFSAEFPKEGPSILRIQQVVRGDSAAYFCASSPAGKETQYFGPGTRLLVL.

This chain connects TRBV30 to TRBJ1-4; 9 bases match TRBD1. This CDR3 has 14 amino acids. The V and J ends lost 2 bases and 8 bases, in that order; junction bases with no gene match: 6. CDR1 GTSNPN and CDR2 SVGIG come from the germline V gene (reference sequence). This CDR3 is CAWSTGQGEEKLFF. DNA for the CDR3: TGTGCCTGGAGTACGGGACAGGGAGAAGAAAAACTGTTTTTT.

The chain recombines TRBV20-1 with TRBJ2-7, with D unclear. Trimming removed 0 bases at V and 4 bases at J, with 4 bases between. The CDR3 has 11 residues. Germline CDR1 and CDR2: DFQATT and SNEGSKA (reference sequence). This CDR3 is CSARELYEQYF. Here the CDR3 DNA reads TGCAGTGCTAGAGAGCTATACGAGCAGTACTTC.

The chain links TRBV6-1 to TRBJ1-6; D is ambiguous. V dropped 5 bases and J dropped 8 bases, with 10 bases sitting between them. Per germline, CDR1 MNHNS and CDR2 SASEGT. The CDR3 spans 13 residues. The DNA of the CDR3 is TGTGCCAGCAGTTTACCCGGGGATTCACCCCTCCACTTT. Protein sequence: CASSLPGDSPLHF.

The rearrangement joins TRBV9 to TRBJ2-5; D might be TRBD2 (6 bases). V gave up 4 bases and J gave up 4 bases, with 23 bases separating them. Germline CDR1 is SGDLS and CDR2 is YYNGEE. The CDR3 consists of 17 residues. The CDR3 region is CASSQGAGGRQGETQYF. Written as DNA, the CDR3 is TGTGCCAGCAGCCAAGGGGCTGGTGGGAGGCAGGGAGAGACCCAGTACTTC.

V usage is TRBV24-1 and J usage is TRBJ1-5; possibly TRBD1 for D (5 bases). Trimming shortened V by 3 bases and J by 4 bases, and 12 bases separated the two germline ends. The CDR3 runs 15 residues. Germline CDR1 KGHDR, CDR2 SFDVKD. The CDR3 reads CATSDPNRTNQPQHF. DNA of the CDR3: TGTGCCACCAGTGATCCTAACAGGACGAATCAGCCCCAGCATTTT.

This chain connects TRBV15 to TRBJ2-3; TRBD2 aligns across 7 bases. V shed 1 base, J shed 0 bases, and the junction held 7 bases outside the gene matches. Germline CDR1 and CDR2: LNHNV and YYDKDF (reference sequence). The CDR3 covers 17 residues. The CDR3 protein is CATSRGWLAESTDTQYF. The CDR3 DNA reads TGTGCCACCAGCAGAGGTTGGCTAGCGGAAAGCACAGATACGCAGTATTTT. Together with reference TRBV15 and TRBJ2-3, the CDR3 gives the full variable domain: DAMVIQNPRYQVTQFGKPVTLSCSQTLNHNVMYWYQQKSSQAPKLLFHYYDKDFNNEADTPDNFQSRRPNTSFCFLDIRSPGLGDTAMYLCATSRGWLAESTDTQYFGPGTRLTVL.

J is TRBJ2-5 and V is TRBV2; 7 nucleotides line up with TRBD2. V lost 8 bases and J lost 0; bases outside the gene matches: 9. The CDR3 loop spans 15 amino acids. Germline assignment: CDR1 SNHLY and CDR2 FYNNEI. The DNA of the CDR3 is TGTGCCAGCCAACGGGAGCGGGGATACCAAGAGACCCAGTACTTC. Translation gives CASQRERGYQETQYF.

The V and J genes are TRBV12-3 or TRBV12-4 and TRBJ2-7, with TRBD2 as a possible D gene (5 bases). V was clipped by 3 bases and J by 6 bases, with 6 bases between them. The CDR3 totals 11 residues. CDR3 region: CASSFEGEQYF. CDR3 in DNA: TGTGCCAGCAGTTTCGAGGGCGAGCAGTACTTC.

This clone is a singleton in its sample. The J gene is TRBJ2-3, the V gene TRBV29-1; D gene unclear. Germline CDR1 is SQVTM and CDR2 is ANQGSEA. This CDR3 has 11 residues. Between the trimmed V and J ends, which lost 5 bases and 4 bases, there was a span of 7 bases. CDR3 coding DNA: TGCAGCGTTCTAGTCCCAGATACGCAGTATTTT. It translates to CSVLVPDTQYF.

The chain uses TRBV29-1 and TRBJ1-2, with 10 bases aligning to TRBD1. The CDR3 consists of 13 residues. Germline trimming cut 6 bases from V and 6 bases from J; bases unmatched to any gene: 7. Germline CDR1 and CDR2: SQVTM and ANQGSEA. The CDR3 spells CSVQGQGNHGYTF. The CDR3 coding sequence is TGCAGCGTCCAGGGACAGGGGAACCATGGCTACACCTTC. Full variable domain (outside the CDR3, taken from reference TRBV29-1 and TRBJ1-2): SAVISQKPSRDICQRGTSLTIQCQVDSQVTMMFWYRQQPGQSLTLIATANQGSEATYESGFVIDKFPISRPNLTFSTLTVSNMSPEDSSIYLCSVQGQGNHGYTFGSGTRLTVV.

The gene calls are TRBV11-2 and TRBJ1-1; TRBD1 aligns across 8 bases. The CDR3 runs to 16 residues. V shed 5 bases, J shed 4 bases, and the junction held 12 bases outside the gene matches. Germline CDR1 and CDR2: SGHAT and FQNNGV. CDR3 in amino acids: CASSGGQVLTFTEAFF. CDR3 DNA: TGTGCCAGCAGCGGGGGACAGGTGCTGACTTTCACTGAAGCTTTCTTT.

The chain links TRBV7-2 to TRBJ2-7; tentative D call: TRBD2 (5 bases). The CDR3 extends over 13 amino acids. Per germline, CDR1 SGHTA and CDR2 FQGNSA. The germline V and J ends were trimmed by 2 bases and 5 bases, with 10 bases remaining between them. In nucleotides, the CDR3 is TGTGCCAGCAGCTTACGTCCCGGGGACGAGCAGTACTTC. Its protein is CASSLRPGDEQYF. Filled out from reference TRBV7-2 and TRBJ2-7, the complete variable domain reads GAGVSQSPSNKVTEKGKDVELRCDPISGHTALYWYRQSLGQGLEFLIYFQGNSAPDKSGLPSDRFSAERTGGSVSTLTIQRTQQEDSAVYLCASSLRPGDEQYFGPGTRLTVT.

The rearrangement joins TRBV4-2 to TRBJ2-1; tentative D call: TRBD2 (6 bases). The CDR3 loop spans 16 amino acids. Germline values: CDR1 LGHNA, CDR2 YNFKEQ. Trimming removed 3 bases from V and 0 bases from J, with 12 bases in between. The CDR3 reads CASSHPSGSSYNEQFF. CDR3 nucleotides: TGTGCCAGCAGCCATCCCAGCGGGTCCTCCTACAATGAGCAGTTCTTC.

The chain links TRBV7-9 to TRBJ2-7; TRBD2 might be the D (6 bases). In germline, CDR1 is SEHNR, CDR2 FQNEAQ (reference sequence). This CDR3 spans 13 amino acids. V was trimmed by 1 base and J by 6 bases, leaving 10 bases between them. CDR3 coding DNA: TGTGCCAGCAGCTTAGATACTAGCTCCGAGCAGTACTTC. Protein sequence: CASSLDTSSEQYF.

CDR3 region: CASSLAGWGNTEAFF. CDR3 nucleotide sequence: TGTGCCAGCAGCTTAGCGGGGTGGGGGAACACTGAAGCTTTCTTT. This sequence joins TRBV7-3 and TRBJ1-1; D is unclear. V was cut by 2 bases and J by 1 base, with 11 bases left in between. The CDR3 totals 15 residues. The germline V gene encodes CDR1 SGHTA and CDR2 FQGTGA.

The genes are TRBV9 and TRBJ1-2; possibly TRBD1 for D (6 bases). Between the trimmed V and J ends, which lost 4 bases and 5 bases, there was a span of 15 bases. The CDR3 consists of 14 residues. Germline values: CDR1 SGDLS, CDR2 YYNGEE. The CDR3 loop is CASSPRQVPYGYTF. For the CDR3, the DNA is TGTGCCAGCAGCCCGAGACAGGTTCCATATGGCTACACCTTC.

V gene TRBV18 combines with J gene TRBJ2-2; 8 nucleotides align to TRBD2. The CDR3 is made up of 16 amino acids. From germline, CDR1 is KGHSH and CDR2 LQKENI. Trimming cost V 2 bases and J 4 bases; bases outside gene matches: 6. DNA for the CDR3: TGTGCCAGCTCACCAAGGGGACTAGTGGGCACCGGGGAGCTGTTTTTT. Its protein is CASSPRGLVGTGELFF.

V usage is TRBV18 and J usage is TRBJ2-3, with D maybe TRBD2 (6 bases). Germline V gene data show CDR1 as KGHSH and CDR2 as LQKENI. Trimming left V 0 bases short and J 5 bases short, with 9 bases between. The CDR3 is 14 amino acids. CDR3 amino acids: CASSPPGGGDTQYF. In DNA form, the CDR3 reads TGTGCCAGCTCACCACCGGGAGGAGGAGATACGCAGTATTTT.